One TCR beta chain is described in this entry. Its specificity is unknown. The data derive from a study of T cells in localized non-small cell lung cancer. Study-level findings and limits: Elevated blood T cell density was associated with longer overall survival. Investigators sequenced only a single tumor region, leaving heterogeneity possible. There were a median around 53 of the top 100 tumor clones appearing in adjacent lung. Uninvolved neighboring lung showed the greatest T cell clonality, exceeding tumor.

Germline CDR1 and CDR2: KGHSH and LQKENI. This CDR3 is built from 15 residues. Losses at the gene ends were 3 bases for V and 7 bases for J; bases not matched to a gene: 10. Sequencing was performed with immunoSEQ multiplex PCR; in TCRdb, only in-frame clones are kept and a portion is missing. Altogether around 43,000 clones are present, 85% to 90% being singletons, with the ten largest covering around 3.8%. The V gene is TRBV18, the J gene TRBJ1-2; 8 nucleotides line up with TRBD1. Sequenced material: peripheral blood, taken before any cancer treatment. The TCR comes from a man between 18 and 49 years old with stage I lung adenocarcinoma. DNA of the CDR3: TGTGCCAGCTCACCGGTAGGACAGGGTACGGCTGGCTACACCTTC. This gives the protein CASSPVGQGTAGYTF.